The entry that follows covers one T cell receptor (beta chain) sequence. Its target is unknown. The assay was immunoSEQ multiplex PCR, and TCRdb's table has in-frame clones only and misses some. The sample holds about 140,000 clones, approximately 85% seen once. V gave up 8 bases and J gave up 4 bases, with 12 bases separating them. Germline CDR1 reads LNHNV; CDR2 reads YYDKDF (reference sequence). The CDR3 consists of 13 residues. These data come from a study of T cell responses to AZD1222 COVID-19 vaccine. Study-level information: Doses given second, at about 4 or about 12 weeks, were pooled.

Study-wide points: Among those given AZD1222, only six were seropositive at baseline. Reportedly, close to half of spike-specific TCRs are directed against unmutated variant regions. Donors were mostly white British, more females; clonal diversity possibly underestimated.

The sequence was collected from an adult in good health. V is TRBV15 and J is TRBJ2-1; D gene unclear. This material consisted of peripheral blood, taken on day 0 of AZD1222 vaccination. As DNA, the CDR3 is TGTGCCACCGCGAAGACCCCTTACAATGAGCAGTTCTTC. Translated: CATAKTPYNEQFF. The variable domain in full, with the rest retrieved from reference TRBV15 and TRBJ2-1, is DAMVIQNPRYQVTQFGKPVTLSCSQTLNHNVMYWYQQKSSQAPKLLFHYYDKDFNNEADTPDNFQSRRPNTSFCFLDIRSPGLGDTAMYLCATAKTPYNEQFFGPGTRLTVL.